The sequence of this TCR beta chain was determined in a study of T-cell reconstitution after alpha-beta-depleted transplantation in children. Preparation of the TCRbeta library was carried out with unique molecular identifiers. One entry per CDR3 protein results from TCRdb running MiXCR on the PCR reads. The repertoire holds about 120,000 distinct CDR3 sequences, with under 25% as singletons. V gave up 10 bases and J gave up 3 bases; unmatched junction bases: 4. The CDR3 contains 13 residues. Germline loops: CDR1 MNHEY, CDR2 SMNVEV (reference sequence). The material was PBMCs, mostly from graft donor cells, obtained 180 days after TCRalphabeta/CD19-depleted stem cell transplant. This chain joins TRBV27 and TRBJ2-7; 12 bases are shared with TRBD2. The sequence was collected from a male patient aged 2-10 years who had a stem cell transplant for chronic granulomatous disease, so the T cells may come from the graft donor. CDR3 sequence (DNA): TGTGCCACCAAACTAGCGGGAGGCTACGAGCAGTACTTC. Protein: CATKLAGGYEQYF.